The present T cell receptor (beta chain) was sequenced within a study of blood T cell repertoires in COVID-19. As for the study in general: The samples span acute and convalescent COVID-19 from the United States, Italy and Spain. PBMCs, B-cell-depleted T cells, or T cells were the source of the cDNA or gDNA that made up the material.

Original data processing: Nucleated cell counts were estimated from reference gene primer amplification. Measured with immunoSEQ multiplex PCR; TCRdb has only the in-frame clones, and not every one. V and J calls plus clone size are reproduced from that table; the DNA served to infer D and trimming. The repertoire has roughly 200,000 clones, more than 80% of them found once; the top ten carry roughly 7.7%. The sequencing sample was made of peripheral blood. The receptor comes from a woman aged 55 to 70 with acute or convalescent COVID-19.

CDR3 DNA sequence: TGTGCCAGCAGCTTCACAGATACGCAGTATTTT. It is translated as CASSFTDTQYF. This chain uses TRBV28 with TRBJ2-3; D unclear. The germline V gene encodes CDR1 MDHEN and CDR2 SYDVKM. Trimming left V 6 bases short and J 2 bases short, with 3 bases between. The CDR3 covers 11 residues.